The next 15 T cell receptor beta chains were all read from a single sample in a study of T-cell reconstitution after alpha-beta-depleted transplantation in children. Using unique molecular identifiers, the investigators prepared the TCRbeta library. Each CDR3 protein is one row after TCRdb ran MiXCR on the PCR reads. The profile shows about 410,000 distinct CDR3 sequences, roughly 22% of them singletons. Sequencing used PBMCs from the stem cell graft donor, obtained from the stem cell graft. The receptors stem from a human donor who donated a stem cell graft to a child with acute myeloid leukemia.

This clonotype has more than one count but fewer than ten. The chain links TRBV12-3 or TRBV12-4 to TRBJ2-5; D remains ambiguous. With 5 bases removed from V and 5 bases from J, the gap between germline ends came to 15 bases. This CDR3 has 14 amino acids. The CDR3 spells CASSPTGKAETQYF. CDR3 sequence (DNA): TGTGCCAGCAGTCCAACGGGCAAGGCGGAGACCCAGTACTTC.

This clonotype occurred once. The chain employs TRBV5-5 and TRBJ2-7; 7 bases align to TRBD1. Germline CDR1 is SGHKS and CDR2 is YYEKEE (reference sequence). The trim removed 0 bases at V and 6 bases at J, leaving 6 bases unmatched. CDR3 length: 14 residues. CDR3 in amino acids: CASSLGSGGIEQYF. The CDR3, as DNA: TGTGCCAGCAGCTTGGGGTCAGGGGGTATCGAGCAGTACTTC.

Only a few counts were recorded for this clonotype. This chain connects TRBV20-1 to TRBJ2-7; D uncertain. Trimming left V 4 bases short and J 3 bases short, with 19 bases between. Germline CDR1 and CDR2: DFQATT and SNEGSKA (reference sequence). This CDR3 is built from 15 residues. CDR3 region: CSATHGLSLLYEQYF. DNA of the CDR3: TGCAGTGCTACCCACGGGCTAAGCCTTCTCTACGAGCAGTACTTC.

This clonotype has only a few counts. V is TRBV7-2 and J is TRBJ1-1; possibly TRBD1 for D (5 bases). Germline V gene sequence: CDR1 SGHTA, CDR2 FQGNSA. The CDR3 loop spans 13 amino acids. V was pared by 7 bases and J by 1 base, with 10 bases between. DNA of the CDR3: TGTGCCAGCACGGGACGGTCGAACACTGAAGCTTTCTTT. Translation gives CASTGRSNTEAFF.

This clonotype was seen a handful of times. The chain employs TRBV7-9 and TRBJ2-7; D might be TRBD1 or TRBD2, each matching 5 bases. CDR3 length: 16 amino acids. V lost 4 bases to trimming and J lost 0 bases, with 16 bases between them. The germline gives CDR1 SEHNR, CDR2 FQNEAQ (reference sequence). CDR3 protein: CASSYNQRGSSYEQYF. CDR3 DNA sequence: TGTGCCAGCAGCTATAACCAGAGGGGATCCTCCTACGAGCAGTACTTC.

A few counts support this clonotype. The CDR3 sequence is CASSLGMTGSQETQYF. The CDR3 bases are TGTGCCAGCAGCTTAGGAATGACAGGGTCCCAAGAGACCCAGTACTTC. The chain uses TRBV7-7 and TRBJ2-5, with 7 bases aligning to TRBD1. This CDR3 region has 16 residues. Germline CDR1 SSHAT, CDR2 FNYEAQ (reference sequence). Losses at the gene ends were 1 base for V and 1 base for J; bases not matched to a gene: 6.

The rearrangement uses TRBV28 and TRBJ1-1; D unclear. The CDR3 contains 13 residues. Germline V gene data show CDR1 as MDHEN and CDR2 as SYDVKM. V dropped 5 bases and J dropped 11 bases, with 18 bases sitting between them. The CDR3 sequence is CASSPIDGWVAFF. The CDR3 nucleotides read TGTGCCAGCAGTCCAATAGACGGGTGGGTGGCTTTCTTT. Drawing the rest from reference TRBV28 and TRBJ1-1, the complete variable domain is DVKVTQSSRYLVKRTGEKVFLECVQDMDHENMFWYRQDPGLGLRLIYFSYDVKMKEKGDIPEGYSVSREKKERFSLILESASTNQTSMYLCASSPIDGWVAFFGQGTRLTVV.

This clonotype was recorded at least ten times. This rearrangement joins TRBV27 to TRBJ2-7, with TRBD2 identical over 7 bases. CDR1 MNHEY and CDR2 SMNVEV come from the germline V gene (reference sequence). Trimming removed 0 bases from V and 3 bases from J; junction bases left unmatched: 5. CDR3 length: 15 amino acids. CDR3 sequence (DNA): TGTGCCAGCAGTTTATCGAGAGCGGGAAGCTACGAGCAGTACTTC. It codes for CASSLSRAGSYEQYF.

Comment on this clonotype: A much larger clone lies a single base off, so this may be a read error. This chain links TRBV6-5 with TRBJ2-1; TRBD2 might be the D (6 bases). V lost 4 bases and J lost 6, with 10 bases in between. The germline gives CDR1 MNHEY, CDR2 SVGAGI. The length of the CDR3 is 13 residues. The CDR3 loop is CASSSRDFNEQFF. CDR3 coding DNA: TGTGCCAGCAGTTCCCGGGACTTCAATGAGCAGTTCTTC.

This clonotype was seen ten or more times. The V call is TRBV12-3 or TRBV12-4, the J call TRBJ2-7, with D unclear. This CDR3 region has 13 residues. V lost 5 bases to trimming and J lost 0 bases, with 8 bases between them. For the CDR3, the DNA is TGTGCCAGCAGTCCTGGACCCTCCTACGAGCAGTACTTC. Translated, it gives CASSPGPSYEQYF.

The chain recombines TRBV12-3 or TRBV12-4 with TRBJ2-7; 8 bases agree with TRBD2. Trimming cost V 7 bases and J 3 bases; bases outside gene matches: 14. The length of the CDR3 is 16 residues. As DNA, the CDR3 is TGTGCCAGCAACCAAGGTAGAAGCGGGAGTGTCTACGAGCAGTACTTC. It is translated as CASNQGRSGSVYEQYF.

This clonotype appeared many times. The chain employs TRBV29-1 and TRBJ2-2; 8 bases map to TRBD1. Germline V CDR1 and CDR2: SQVTM, ANQGSEA. The CDR3 spans 13 residues. J gave up 5 bases and V 6 bases, and 5 bases lay outside the gene matches. The DNA for the CDR3 is TGCAGCGTCCGGGACAGGTTTACCGGGGAGCTGTTTTTT. This translates into CSVRDRFTGELFF.

The chain has TRBV6-5 and TRBJ2-4; a weak D match, TRBD2 (5 bases). From germline, CDR1 is MNHEY and CDR2 SVGAGI. This CDR3 comprises 18 residues. The V and J ends lost 0 bases and 1 base respectively, with 16 bases between them. CDR3 residues: CASSYSSGVSGAKNIQYF. For the CDR3, the DNA is TGTGCCAGCAGTTACTCGAGCGGTGTCTCGGGGGCCAAAAACATTCAGTACTTC.

This clonotype was counted between two and nine times. This sequence joins TRBV2 and TRBJ2-2; D remains unclear. Trimming took 3 bases from V and 1 from J, leaving 12 bases between them. This CDR3 is 16 amino acids long. Germline CDR1 reads SNHLY; CDR2 reads FYNNEI. CDR3 region: CASSDSPPKNTGELFF. CDR3 coding DNA: TGTGCCAGCAGTGATTCGCCACCTAAGAACACCGGGGAGCTGTTTTTT.

This clonotype was recorded many times. V is TRBV12-3 or TRBV12-4 and J is TRBJ2-1, with D perhaps matching TRBD2 (5 bases). This CDR3 is 14 amino acids long. V lost 1 base, J lost 8 bases, and 12 bases lay in between. The CDR3 protein is CASSLDEGVDEQFF. CDR3 sequence (DNA): TGTGCCAGCAGTTTAGATGAGGGTGTGGATGAGCAGTTCTTC.